The present TCR beta chain was sequenced within a study of CD8 T cells in ankylosing spondylitis. TCRdb reprocessed the 5' RACE reads with MiXCR, giving one entry per CDR3 protein. The sample shows roughly 250,000 distinct CDR3 sequences, roughly a tenth of them seen only once. The table lists this clonotype with many counts. Its matching antigen is unknown. Study-level points and caveats: Clones tied to disease were said to be significantly enriched in matched ankylosing spondylitis synovial fluid. Earlier literature documents some of the motif variants in reactive arthritis synovial fluid and blood.

The clonotype was recovered from a male donor with ankylosing spondylitis or in good health (not recorded which). Sequences were obtained from blood, either unsorted or a sorted T cell fraction (not recorded which).

The CDR3 nucleotides read TGTGCCAGCAGCCCGGGACTTGATGGGGACGAGCAGTACTTC. Translating gives CASSPGLDGDEQYF. J is TRBJ2-7 and V is TRBV7-7; D may be TRBD2 (6 bases). Trimming cost V 5 bases and J 5 bases, with 16 bases left between them. The CDR3 length is 14 residues. CDR1 is SSHAT, CDR2 FNYEAQ, per germline (reference sequence).